This T cell receptor (beta chain) was retrieved from a study of blood T cell repertoires in COVID-19. For the study at large: Sites across the United States, Italy and Spain contributed samples from acute and convalescent COVID-19. PBMCs, B-cell-depleted T cells, or T cells were the source of the cDNA or gDNA that made up the material.

V lost 4 bases, J lost 6 bases, and 5 bases stayed unmatched. Germline CDR1 is SNHLY and CDR2 is FYNNEI. The CDR3 covers 14 residues. As originally analysed: Estimation of nucleated cell counts relied on the amplification of reference gene primers. Assay used: immunoSEQ multiplex PCR; TCRdb lists only in-frame clones, some missing. From that table come the V and J calls and clone size; the DNA was used to work out D and trimming. Altogether around 130,000 clones are present, around three quarters being singletons, with the ten largest covering less than 14%. This receptor was identified in a human donor in a cohort sampled during active COVID-19. The material sequenced was peripheral blood. The V and J genes are TRBV2 and TRBJ2-4; TRBD1 matches at 8 bases. CDR3 DNA: TGTGCCAGCAGTGCGGACAGGGCAGGAAACATTCAGTACTTC. This encodes CASSADRAGNIQYF.